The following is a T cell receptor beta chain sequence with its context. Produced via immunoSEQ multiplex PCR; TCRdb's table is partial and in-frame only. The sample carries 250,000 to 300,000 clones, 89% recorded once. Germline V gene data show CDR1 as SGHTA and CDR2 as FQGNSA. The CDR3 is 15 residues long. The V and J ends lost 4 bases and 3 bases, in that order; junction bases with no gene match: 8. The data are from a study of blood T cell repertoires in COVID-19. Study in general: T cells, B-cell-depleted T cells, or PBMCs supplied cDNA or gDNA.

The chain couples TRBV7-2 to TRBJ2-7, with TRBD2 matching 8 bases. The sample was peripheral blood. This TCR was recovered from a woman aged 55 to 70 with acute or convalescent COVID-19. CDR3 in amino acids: CASSSQGSGNYEQYF. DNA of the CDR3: TGTGCCAGCAGCTCCCAGGGTAGCGGGAACTACGAGCAGTACTTC.